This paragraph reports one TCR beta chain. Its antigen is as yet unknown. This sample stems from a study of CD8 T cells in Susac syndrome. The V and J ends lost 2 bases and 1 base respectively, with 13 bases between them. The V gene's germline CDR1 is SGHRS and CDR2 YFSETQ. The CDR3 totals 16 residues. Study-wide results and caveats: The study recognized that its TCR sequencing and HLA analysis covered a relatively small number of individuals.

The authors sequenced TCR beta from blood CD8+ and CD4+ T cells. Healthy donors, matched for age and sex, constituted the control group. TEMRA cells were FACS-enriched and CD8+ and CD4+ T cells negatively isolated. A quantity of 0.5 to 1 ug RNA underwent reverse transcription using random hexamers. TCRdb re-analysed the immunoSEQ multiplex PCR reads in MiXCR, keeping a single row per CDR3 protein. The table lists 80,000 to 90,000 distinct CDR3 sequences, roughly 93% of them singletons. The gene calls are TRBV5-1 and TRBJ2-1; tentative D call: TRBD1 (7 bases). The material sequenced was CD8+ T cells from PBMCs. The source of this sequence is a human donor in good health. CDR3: CASSLSRGESYNEQFF. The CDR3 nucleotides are TGCGCCAGCAGCTTATCCAGGGGGGAATCCTACAATGAGCAGTTCTTC. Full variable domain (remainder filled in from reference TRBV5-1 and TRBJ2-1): KAGVTQTPRYLIKTRGQQVTLSCSPISGHRSVSWYQQTPGQGLQFLFEYFSETQRNKGNFPGRFSGRQFSNSRSEMNVSTLELGDSALYLCASSLSRGESYNEQFFGPGTRLTVL.